These 30 T cell receptor beta chains were sequenced from one sample in a study of blood T cells in healthy people across ages. Through a sample-barcoded 5' primer and a J-beta primer mix, a second PCR was run for 7 to 11 cycles. MiXCR, applied by TCRdb to the 5' RACE reads, yields one record per CDR3 protein. The sample yields hundreds of thousands of distinct CDR3 sequences, around 24% seen once. This same sample was also part of a study on T cells of mothers and their children.

The material sequenced was blood. The receptors shown here come from a boy between 10 and 17 years old in good health.

This clonotype came up a few times. This chain links TRBV4-1 with TRBJ2-7; possibly TRBD1 for D (6 bases). Germline lookup yields CDR1 MGHRA and CDR2 YSYEKL. This CDR3 spans 16 amino acids. V lost 0 bases and J 5 bases, leaving 17 bases between the germline ends. The CDR3 nucleotides are TGCGCCAGCAGCCAAGATCCAGGGGTAATCACCGACGAGCAGTACTTC. Encoded protein: CASSQDPGVITDEQYF.

This clonotype was detected only a few times. This CDR3 reads CASSDSAHNQPQHF. The CDR3 region has the DNA TGTGCCAGCAGTGACAGCGCGCACAATCAGCCCCAGCATTTT. This chain uses TRBV2 with TRBJ1-5; D not resolved. The CDR3 length is 14 residues. Germline assignment: CDR1 SNHLY and CDR2 FYNNEI. V lost 3 bases and J lost 3, with 9 bases in between.

The rearrangement uses TRBV5-1 and TRBJ2-1, with D unresolved. The germline V gene has CDR1 SGHRS and CDR2 YFSETQ. Trimming took 0 bases from V and 7 from J, leaving 11 bases between them. The CDR3 runs to 14 residues. The CDR3, as DNA: TGCGCCAGCAGCTTGGACGCCCGACGGAATGAGCAGTTCTTC. Residues: CASSLDARRNEQFF.

The chain carries TRBV25-1 and TRBJ1-2, with D possibly matching TRBD1 (5 bases). The length of the CDR3 is 12 residues. V dropped 6 bases and J dropped 3 bases, with 8 bases sitting between them. Per germline, CDR1 MGHDK and CDR2 SYGVNS. The CDR3 DNA is TGTGCCAGCAGGGGGGAATACTATGGCTACACCTTC. Translated: CASRGEYYGYTF.

This clonotype was seen a few times. The rearrangement links TRBV4-3 to TRBJ2-1, with 9 bases fitting TRBD2. CDR3 length: 17 amino acids. The junction had 5 bases not matched to a gene; V was cut back by 2 bases and J by 0 bases. CDR1 and CDR2 (germline): LGHNA, YSLEER. CDR3 DNA sequence: TGCGCCAGCAGCCAATTGACTAGCGGAAGCTCCTACAATGAGCAGTTCTTC. Translation: CASSQLTSGSSYNEQFF.

In the case of this clonotype: A read error is likely, as this CDR3 ends without the conserved phenylalanine or tryptophan. The chain recombines TRBV5-1 with TRBJ2-1; 9 nucleotides align to TRBD2. V lost 4 bases, J lost 0 bases, and 5 bases stayed unmatched. Germline V gives CDR1 SGHRS, CDR2 YFSETQ. This CDR3 is 16 amino acids long. This chain's CDR3 is CASSLDSGSSYNEQFL. CDR3 nucleotide sequence: TGCGCCAGCAGCCTGGATAGCGGGAGCTCCTACAATGAGCAGTTCCTC.

CDR3 in DNA: TGTGCCAGTAGTGGAGGTCACGCGAACACTGAAGCTTTCTTT. Residues: CASSGGHANTEAFF. The rearrangement uses TRBV19 and TRBJ1-1; D is unclear. Trimming removed 5 bases from V and 1 base from J, with 11 bases in between. Germline V lookup: CDR1 LNHDA, CDR2 SQIVND (reference sequence). CDR3 size: 14 residues.

This clonotype occurred a few times. The gene calls are TRBV9 and TRBJ2-4; D is ambiguous. The CDR3 totals 16 residues. Trimming took off 0 bases at V and 0 bases at J, with 10 bases between the two ends. The germline V gene encodes CDR1 SGDLS and CDR2 YYNGEE. The CDR3 DNA sequence: TGTGCCAGCAGCGTAGATCAGTATCCAGCCAAAAACATTCAGTACTTC. Its translation: CASSVDQYPAKNIQYF.

The genes are TRBV6-1 and TRBJ1-2; 7 bases agree with TRBD1. The CDR3 has 14 residues. The trim removed 2 bases at V and 8 bases at J, leaving 8 bases unmatched. The germline gives CDR1 MNHNS, CDR2 SASEGT. CDR3 sequence reads: CASSERTGERGYTF. In nucleotides, the CDR3 is TGTGCCAGCAGTGAACGAACAGGGGAGAGAGGCTACACCTTC.

This clonotype was detected many times. The gene calls are TRBV12-3 or TRBV12-4 and TRBJ2-4; D gene uncertain. Trimming pared 1 base from V and 0 bases from J, leaving 7 bases between. CDR3 length equals 15 residues. CDR3 sequence (DNA): TGTGCCAGCAGTTTAGGGGCCTTAGCCAAAAACATTCAGTACTTC. Protein product: CASSLGALAKNIQYF.

As for this clonotype: With a much larger clone just one base away, this may be a read error. The rearrangement joins TRBV5-1 to TRBJ2-5; D gene uncertain. This CDR3 is 16 amino acids long. Germline V gives CDR1 SGHRS, CDR2 YFSETQ. The CDR3 DNA sequence: TGCGCCAGCAGCTTTCAAGGTCCCCCGACACAAGGGACCCAGTACTTC. It translates to CASSFQGPPTQGTQYF.

This clonotype was observed a few times. The chain joins TRBV28 to TRBJ2-5, with TRBD1 identical over 9 bases. Germline loops: CDR1 MDHEN, CDR2 SYDVKM. This CDR3 contains 16 residues. Trimming cost V 6 bases and J 1 base; bases outside gene matches: 9. CDR3 DNA: TGTGCCAGCAGAAACAACAGGGGGCTACTCCAAGAGACCCAGTACTTC. Protein sequence: CASRNNRGLLQETQYF.

This clonotype was seen many times. The genes are TRBV28 and TRBJ2-2; tentatively, D is TRBD2 (5 bases). Germline CDR1 MDHEN, CDR2 SYDVKM. This CDR3 has 15 residues. V was pared by 4 bases and J by 3 bases, with 12 bases between. CDR3 DNA: TGTGCCAGCAGTTGGCTCGGGATTTACACCGGGGAGCTGTTTTTT. Its protein is CASSWLGIYTGELFF. Variable domain in full (rest from reference TRBV28 and TRBJ2-2): DVKVTQSSRYLVKRTGEKVFLECVQDMDHENMFWYRQDPGLGLRLIYFSYDVKMKEKGDIPEGYSVSREKKERFSLILESASTNQTSMYLCASSWLGIYTGELFFGEGSRLTVL.

This clonotype was detected only a few times. CDR3 in amino acids: CASSRLAGDTGELFF. The CDR3 DNA reads as TGTGCCAGCAGCCGACTAGCGGGGGACACCGGGGAGCTGTTTTTT. This rearrangement joins TRBV3-1 to TRBJ2-2; 12 bases agree with TRBD2. The CDR3 covers 15 residues. The trim removed 4 bases at V and 3 bases at J, leaving 0 bases unmatched. Germline values: CDR1 LGHDT, CDR2 YNNKEL (reference sequence).

This sequence joins TRBV5-1 and TRBJ2-2, with D maybe TRBD2 (6 bases). Looked up from germline, CDR1 is SGHRS and CDR2 is YFSETQ. CDR3 length equals 14 residues. V was pared by 1 base and J by 5 bases, with 9 bases between. As DNA, the CDR3 is TGCGCCAGCAGCTTGACGGGGGAGACCGGGGAGCTGTTTTTT. It translates to CASSLTGETGELFF.

The table lists this clonotype with a count of one. This chain links TRBV4-1 with TRBJ1-5; tentative D call: TRBD1 (5 bases). The length of the CDR3 is 16 residues. CDR1 is MGHRA, CDR2 YSYEKL, per germline. V lost 0 bases and J 7 bases, leaving 16 bases between the germline ends. In DNA form, the CDR3 reads TGCGCCAGCAGCCAAGACCCCGGGGGTGGAAAGCAGCCCCAGCATTTT. Translating gives CASSQDPGGGKQPQHF.

This clonotype was counted between two and nine times. The rearrangement uses TRBV10-3 and TRBJ1-6; weak D call: TRBD1 (5 bases). Trimming pared 6 bases from V and 8 bases from J, leaving 8 bases between. Germline V gene sequence: CDR1 ENHRY, CDR2 SYGVKD. The CDR3 runs 12 residues. CDR3 region: CAISQGDSPLHF. The CDR3 DNA reads TGTGCCATCAGCCAAGGGGATTCACCCCTCCACTTT.

This clonotype was counted a few times. This rearrangement joins TRBV6-5 to TRBJ1-5; D gene uncertain. The ends were cut back, 2 bases at V and 7 bases at J, with 9 bases in the middle. There are 13 residues in the CDR3. Germline assignment: CDR1 MNHEY and CDR2 SVGAGI. The CDR3 sequence: CASSYGFGQPQHF. The CDR3 DNA is TGTGCCAGCAGTTACGGCTTTGGGCAGCCCCAGCATTTT.

The J gene is TRBJ2-1, the V gene TRBV15; D call uncertain. The CDR3 sequence is 13 residues long. Trimming left V 10 bases short and J 5 bases short, with 15 bases between. Germline CDR1 is LNHNV and CDR2 is YYDKDF (reference sequence). The CDR3 DNA reads TGTGCCAGCAGTTGGCAGGCCCACAATGAGCAGTTCTTC. This codes for CASSWQAHNEQFF.

This clonotype was counted between two and nine times. J is TRBJ1-1 and V is TRBV7-8; possibly TRBD1 for D (6 bases). The germline CDR1 and CDR2 sequences are SGHVS and FQNEAQ. Trimming took 5 bases from V and 0 from J, leaving 13 bases between them. The CDR3 is made up of 15 amino acids. The DNA of the CDR3 is TGTGCCAGCAGCCTATTCCCAGGGGTGAACACTGAAGCTTTCTTT. Protein sequence: CASSLFPGVNTEAFF.

V gene TRBV20-1 combines with J gene TRBJ2-5; 9 bases map to TRBD1. The J call could be wrong; TRBJ2-1 is a better fit for the DNA end. Germline-derived CDR1 and CDR2 are DFQATT and SNEGSKA (reference sequence). The CDR3 is 15 amino acids. The DNA of the CDR3 is TGCAGTGCGAGTCCACCGGGACAGGGAGGTGATGAGCAGTTCTTC. Protein: CSASPPGQGGDEQFF.

The table lists this clonotype with a few counts. The chain is built from TRBV28 and TRBJ1-4, with unresolved D. Germline V gives CDR1 MDHEN, CDR2 SYDVKM. The CDR3 has 17 residues. Trimming shortened V by 6 bases and J by 0 bases, and 17 bases separated the two germline ends. CDR3 loop: CASSHPISEATNEKLFF. DNA for the CDR3: TGTGCCAGCAGCCACCCCATATCGGAGGCAACTAATGAAAAACTGTTTTTT.

This clonotype was detected a few times. The genes are TRBV4-3 and TRBJ2-3; TRBD1 might be the D (7 bases). The V end lost 1 base, the J end lost 3 bases, and 14 bases lay between the germline ends. This CDR3 spans 16 amino acids. Looked up from germline, CDR1 is LGHNA and CDR2 is YSLEER. CDR3 nucleotide sequence: TGCGCCAGCAGCCAAGGAGGGGCAGGGGGGACAGATACGCAGTATTTT. Amino acid sequence: CASSQGGAGGTDTQYF.

This clonotype was counted a few times. The chain recombines TRBV12-3 or TRBV12-4 with TRBJ1-5; D is ambiguous. The V and J ends lost 1 base and 7 bases respectively, with 8 bases between them. This CDR3 contains 13 residues. CDR3 in DNA: TGTGCCAGCAGTTTAGACCAATTACAGCCCCAGCATTTT. Translation: CASSLDQLQPQHF.

This clonotype was counted between two and nine times. This chain connects TRBV28 to TRBJ2-6; D gene unclear. Germline V gene data show CDR1 as MDHEN and CDR2 as SYDVKM. With 5 bases removed from V and 3 bases from J, the gap between germline ends came to 11 bases. The CDR3 length is 15 residues. CDR3 region: CASSLPQVGANVLTF. CDR3 in DNA: TGTGCCAGCAGTCTCCCTCAGGTTGGGGCCAACGTCCTGACTTTC.

The chain couples TRBV28 to TRBJ2-3; a possible D gene is TRBD2 (5 bases). The V end lost 6 bases, the J end lost 6 bases, and 28 bases lay between the germline ends. The CDR3 is 18 amino acids. Looked up from germline, CDR1 is MDHEN and CDR2 is SYDVKM. In DNA form, the CDR3 reads TGTGCCAGCAGCCCTGAAGTCGGACTCCCACAAAAACGGGATACGCAGTATTTT. Encoded protein: CASSPEVGLPQKRDTQYF. Based on the CDR3 plus reference TRBV28 and TRBJ2-3, the full variable domain is DVKVTQSSRYLVKRTGEKVFLECVQDMDHENMFWYRQDPGLGLRLIYFSYDVKMKEKGDIPEGYSVSREKKERFSLILESASTNQTSMYLCASSPEVGLPQKRDTQYFGPGTRLTVL.

The J gene is TRBJ2-3, the V gene TRBV2; D is perhaps TRBD2 (5 bases). CDR1 is SNHLY, CDR2 FYNNEI, per germline. V shed 6 bases and J shed 0 bases, with 10 bases lying between them. The CDR3 extends over 14 amino acids. This CDR3 reads CASREDPSTDTQYF. CDR3 coding DNA: TGTGCCAGCAGGGAGGATCCTAGCACAGATACGCAGTATTTT.

There are a few counts of this clonotype. V usage is TRBV7-2 and J usage is TRBJ2-7; possibly TRBD1 for D (5 bases). V was pared by 5 bases and J by 0 bases, with 14 bases between. CDR3 size: 15 residues. Germline V gives CDR1 SGHTA, CDR2 FQGNSA. CDR3 bases: TGTGCCAGCAGCCCCCCAGGGAACCCCTCCTACGAGCAGTACTTC. Its translation: CASSPPGNPSYEQYF.

Only a few counts were recorded for this clonotype. The CDR3 here is CASSQDWTLGVDEQYF. The CDR3 DNA is TGCGCCAGCAGCCAAGATTGGACCCTTGGGGTTGATGAGCAGTACTTC. This chain links TRBV4-3 with TRBJ2-5; no clear D. Germline V gene lookup returns CDR1 LGHNA and CDR2 YSLEER. V was pared by 0 bases and J by 11 bases, with 22 bases between. This CDR3 has 16 amino acids.

This clonotype was seen a handful of times. The chain employs TRBV10-3 and TRBJ2-5; D is undetermined. The end of the DNA aligns better with TRBJ2-7, so the J call may be wrong. This CDR3 is built from 13 residues. The germline gives CDR1 ENHRY, CDR2 SYGVKD. The CDR3 sequence: CAISETESYEQYF. Here the CDR3 DNA reads TGTGCCATCAGTGAGACAGAAAGCTACGAGCAGTACTTC.